The 4 T cell receptor beta chains below were found in one sample sequenced in a study of blood T cell repertoires in COVID-19. Sequencing was performed with immunoSEQ multiplex PCR; in TCRdb, only in-frame clones are kept and a portion is missing. The sample consists of fewer than 200,000 clones, under 90% of them appearing once. The sequencing input was peripheral blood. Receptor source: a woman aged 80 or over with acute or convalescent COVID-19.

The chain links TRBV11-2 to TRBJ1-1; 7 nucleotides line up with TRBD1. This CDR3 has 14 residues. J was trimmed by 5 bases and V by 3 bases; bases with no gene match: 6. Germline values: CDR1 SGHAT, CDR2 FQNNGV. The DNA for the CDR3 is TGTGCCAGCAGCTTTTCAGGGGGAGGAACTGAAGCTTTCTTT. Translating gives CASSFSGGGTEAFF. The variable domain in full, with the rest retrieved from reference TRBV11-2 and TRBJ1-1, is EAGVAQSPRYKIIEKRQSVAFWCNPISGHATLYWYQQILGQGPKLLIQFQNNGVVDDSQLPKDRFSAERLKGVDSTLKIQPAKLEDSAVYLCASSFSGGGTEAFFGQGTRLTVV.

This rearrangement joins TRBV9 to TRBJ2-3; 7 bases are shared with TRBD2. The ends lost 1 base at V and 4 bases at J; junction bases unmatched: 9. In germline, CDR1 is SGDLS, CDR2 YYNGEE. The CDR3 totals 16 residues. The CDR3 coding sequence is TGTGCCAGCAGCGTAAGGGAGGGATTAGTCGCAGATACGCAGTATTTT. Translation: CASSVREGLVADTQYF.

The J gene is TRBJ1-5, the V gene TRBV11-2, with TRBD1 as a possible D gene (6 bases). CDR1 and CDR2 from the germline V gene are SGHAT and FQNNGV. The CDR3 covers 15 residues. V lost 5 bases and J 6 bases, leaving 17 bases between the germline ends. This CDR3 reads CASSGGVQGSQPQHF. The CDR3 region has the DNA TGTGCCAGCAGCGGGGGGGTTCAGGGGAGTCAGCCCCAGCATTTT.

This sequence joins TRBV3-1 (or the pseudogene TRBV3-2) and TRBJ1-1; TRBD1 might be the D (6 bases). Germline assignment: CDR1 LGHDT and CDR2 YNNKEL (reference sequence). The CDR3 runs 15 residues. Trimming pared 1 base from V and 6 bases from J, leaving 15 bases between. The CDR3 DNA is TGTGCCAGCAGCCAAGCCGAACAGGGTCGGGCTGAAGCTTTCTTT. It specifies CASSQAEQGRAEAFF.